The rows below give T cell receptor beta chains drawn from one sample of a study of early stage breast cancer tumors. Clones were sequenced by immunoSEQ multiplex PCR, and TCRdb holds only the in-frame ones, with some missing. The sample yields tens of thousands of clones, about 78% seen once. The sample comprised blood. The source is a person aged 45 to 59 with breast cancer. The CDR3 runs from the conserved cysteine through the conserved F or W. D genes are given only for firm matches. Some rows have no size entry. The others give once, few or many, or a class for an expanded clone.

>few|TRBJ2-7|TRBD1|TRBV2
CASRASTGGRNEQYF
TGTGCCAGCAGGGCATCGACAGGGGGACGGAACGAGCAGTACTTC
>-|TRBJ2-3|-|TRBV5-6
CASSIQVGSTQYF
TGTGCCAGCAGCATCCAGGTGGGGAGTACGCAGTATTTT
>few|TRBJ1-4|-|TRBV27
CASSLSPGANEKLFF
TGTGCCAGCAGTTTATCCCCAGGGGCTAATGAAAAACTGTTTTTT
>-|TRBJ1-5|TRBD1|TRBV19
CASSDRGPISPQHF
TGTGCCAGTAGCGACAGGGGGCCTATCTCGCCCCAGCATTTT
>-|TRBJ1-5|-|TRBV5-1
CASSFNGGLEQPQHF
TGCGCCAGCAGCTTTAACGGGGGTTTAGAACAGCCCCAGCATTTT
>-|TRBJ2-7|TRBD1|TRBV2
CASTPGGGEQYF
TGTGCCAGCACCCCAGGGGGCGGCGAGCAGTACTTC
>-|TRBJ1-2|TRBD1|TRBV5-1
CASSMDRGESYGYTF
TGCGCCAGCAGCATGGACAGGGGCGAGAGCTATGGCTACACCTTC
>-|TRBJ2-3|-|TRBV7-2
CASSLAVDTQYF
TGTGCCAGCAGCTTGGCGGTGGATACGCAGTATTTT
>-|TRBJ2-1|TRBD2|TRBV10-3
CAISEWASGRSYNEQFF
TGTGCCATCAGTGAGTGGGCTAGCGGGCGTTCCTACAATGAGCAGTTCTTC
>-|TRBJ2-7|TRBD2|TRBV4-1
CASSHESLAESSYEQYF
TGCGCCAGCAGCCACGAAAGTCTAGCGGAAAGCTCCTACGAGCAGTACTTC
>-|TRBJ2-2|TRBD2|TRBV5-1
CASSLGGLATDTGELFF
TGCGCCAGCAGCTTGGGGGGACTAGCGACAGATACCGGGGAGCTGTTTTTT
>-|TRBJ2-6|-|TRBV30
CAWDSSGANVLTF
TGTGCCTGGGATAGCTCTGGGGCCAACGTCCTGACTTTC
>-|TRBJ2-7|TRBD2|TRBV6-5
CASTPSGRANEQYF
TGTGCCAGCACTCCTAGCGGGAGGGCTAACGAGCAGTACTTC
>-|TRBJ1-5|TRBD1|TRBV10-3
CAISSGQGVGQPQHF
TGTGCCATCAGCTCGGGACAGGGGGTGGGTCAGCCCCAGCATTTT
>once|TRBJ2-7|TRBD1|TRBV10-3
CAISPTGDGREQYF
TGTGCCATCAGCCCAACAGGGGATGGCCGCGAGCAGTACTTC
>-|TRBJ2-7|-|TRBV5-1
CASSLENRANYEQYF
TGCGCCAGCAGCTTGGAAAACAGGGCCAACTACGAGCAGTACTTC
>-|TRBJ2-3|TRBD2|TRBV9
CASSVTSEGSTDTQYF
TGTGCCAGCAGCGTTACTAGCGAAGGGAGCACAGATACGCAGTATTTT
>-|TRBJ2-7|TRBD1|TRBV7-9
CASSLAQGEDEQYF
TGTGCCAGCAGCTTAGCACAGGGGGAGGACGAGCAGTACTTC
>-|TRBJ2-2|-|TRBV5-1
CASSLSLSGGELFF
TGCGCCAGCAGCTTGTCCCTCTCAGGTGGGGAGCTGTTTTTT
>-|TRBJ2-5|-|TRBV2
CASRQLPGSRGETQYF
TGTGCCAGCAGACAACTTCCAGGGTCACGGGGGGAGACCCAGTACTTC
>once|TRBJ2-7|TRBD2|TRBV7-3
CASSPDGASGRAGEQYF
TGTGCCAGCAGCCCGGATGGGGCTAGCGGGAGGGCCGGCGAGCAGTACTTC
>few|TRBJ1-5|TRBD1|TRBV10-3
CAIRSGGEQPQHF
TGTGCCATCAGGTCAGGGGGAGAACAGCCCCAGCATTTT
>-|TRBJ1-1|TRBD1|TRBV7-8
CASSLERAGGVAFF
TGTGCCAGCAGCTTAGAACGGGCAGGGGGCGTGGCTTTCTTT
>-|TRBJ2-1|TRBD1|TRBV10-3
CAITGGQGMDEQFF
TGTGCCATCACAGGGGGACAGGGTATGGATGAGCAGTTCTTC
>-|TRBJ2-7|-|TRBV6-6
CASSYGRTYEQYF
TGTGCCAGCAGTTACGGGAGGACCTACGAGCAGTACTTC
>-|TRBJ2-1|TRBD2|TRBV2
CASSEGTSVIEQFF
TGTGCCAGCAGTGAAGGGACTAGCGTAATTGAGCAGTTCTTC
>few|TRBJ1-2|-|TRBV20-1
CSATGYYGYTF
TGCAGTGCTACGGGGTACTATGGCTACACCTTC
>-|TRBJ1-4|-|TRBV5-1
CASSLNGATNEKLFF
TGCGCCAGCAGCCTGAACGGTGCAACTAATGAAAAACTGTTTTTT
>once|TRBJ2-5|TRBD2|TRBV5-1
CASSLVAAGGQVETQYF
TGCGCCAGCAGCTTGGTCGCAGCGGGGGGGCAAGTGGAGACCCAGTACTTC
>few|TRBJ1-1|TRBD1|TRBV6-4
CASRRGQGHEAFF
TGTGCCAGCAGACGCGGACAGGGCCATGAAGCTTTCTTT
>few|TRBJ2-7|-|TRBV4-2
CASSQETTRVYEQYF
TGTGCCAGCAGCCAAGAGACGACTAGAGTCTACGAGCAGTACTTC
>few|TRBJ1-2|TRBD1|TRBV4-2
CASRRDRETDGYTF
TGTGCCAGCAGGCGGGACAGGGAAACTGATGGCTACACCTTC
>-|TRBJ2-1|-|TRBV11-2
CASSYRGGQFF
TGTGCCAGCAGCTATAGGGGAGGTCAGTTCTTC
>-|TRBJ1-6|-|TRBV6-6
CASVVRFNSPLHF
TGTGCCAGCGTTGTTCGGTTTAATTCACCCCTCCACTTT
>once|TRBJ2-2|TRBD1|TRBV19
CASSGDRVAGELFF
TGTGCCAGTAGTGGGGACAGGGTGGCCGGGGAGCTGTTTTTT